The rows below give T cell receptor beta chains drawn from one sample of a study of blood T cell repertoires in COVID-19. Profiled with immunoSEQ multiplex PCR; TCRdb holds only in-frame clones, not every one. The top ten hold more than 4.5% of the sample, which has fewer than 95,000 clones, about 90% seen once. The sequenced material came from peripheral blood. Every receptor here comes from a woman older than 75 with acute or convalescent COVID-19. The CDR3 runs from the conserved cysteine through the conserved F or W. The D gene is left open where the match is weak. A clone size is listed for some rows: how often the clone was seen (once, few, many), or a class if it is expanded.

clone_size | j_call | d_call | v_call | cdr3_aa | cdr3_nt
. | TRBJ1-3 | . | TRBV11-2 | CASSLTGAGNTIYF | TGTGCCAGCAGCTTAACGGGAGCTGGAAACACCATATATTTT
. | TRBJ1-4 | TRBD1 | TRBV20-1 | CSASYGTGTKKLFF | TGCAGTGCTAGTTATGGGACAGGGACCAAAAAACTGTTTTTT
. | TRBJ1-2 | . | TRBV5-1 | CASSSGQSLYGYTF | TGCGCCAGCAGCTCAGGACAGTCCCTCTATGGCTACACCTTC
. | TRBJ2-7 | . | TRBV4-1 | CASSQGGQAKPYEQYF | TGCGCCAGCAGCCAAGGGGGGCAGGCCAAACCCTACGAGCAGTACTTC
. | TRBJ2-1 | TRBD2 | TRBV5-1 | CASSLVAGASYNEQFF | TGCGCCAGCAGCTTGGTGGCGGGAGCCTCCTACAATGAGCAGTTCTTC
. | TRBJ2-3 | TRBD2 | TRBV9 | CASSVSGGQMRTDTQYF | TGTGCCAGCAGCGTTAGCGGGGGGCAAATGAGGACAGATACGCAGTATTTT
. | TRBJ1-1 | . | TRBV30 | CAWSDLPGYMNTEAFF | TGTGCCTGGAGTGATTTGCCAGGATACATGAACACTGAAGCTTTCTTT
. | TRBJ2-1 | TRBD1 | TRBV5-1 | CASSSRTGAYNEQFF | TGCGCCAGCAGCTCTAGGACAGGGGCCTACAATGAGCAGTTCTTC
. | TRBJ2-5 | . | TRBV12-3/TRBV12-4 | CASSMRAPETQYF | TGTGCCAGCAGTATGCGGGCTCCGGAGACCCAGTACTTC
. | TRBJ2-2 | TRBD1 | TRBV11-3 | CASSFLRTGGGGELFF | TGTGCCAGCAGCTTTTTGAGGACAGGGGGAGGCGGGGAGCTGTTTTTT
. | TRBJ1-2 | TRBD1 | TRBV11-2 | CASSLGQGVNYGYTF | TGTGCCAGCAGCTTAGGACAGGGGGTTAACTATGGCTACACCTTC
. | TRBJ2-7 | TRBD2 | TRBV4-2 | CASSQAASGTTYEQYF | TGTGCCAGCAGCCAGGCTGCTAGCGGGACTACCTACGAGCAGTACTTC
. | TRBJ1-4 | . | TRBV5-1 | CASSLSVQGYEKLFF | TGCGCCAGCAGCTTGTCAGTTCAGGGTTATGAAAAACTGTTTTTT
. | TRBJ2-4 | . | TRBV7-2 | CASSLGKGGRNIQYF | TGTGCCAGCAGCCTAGGGAAGGGGGGGAGGAACATTCAGTACTTC
. | TRBJ1-4 | . | TRBV6-5 | CASSVEQLWEKLFF | TGTGCCAGCAGCGTAGAACAGTTGTGGGAAAAACTGTTTTTT
. | TRBJ2-1 | TRBD2 | TRBV4-2 | CASSQELAGGYNEQFF | TGTGCCAGCAGCCAAGAACTAGCGGGGGGCTACAATGAGCAGTTCTTC
. | TRBJ2-3 | . | TRBV25-1 | CASSVRGDTQYF | TGTGCCAGCAGTGTACGGGGAGATACGCAGTATTTT
. | TRBJ1-6 | TRBD1 | TRBV2 | CASTSGQGFSPLHF | TGTGCCAGCACTTCGGGACAGGGCTTTTCACCCCTCCACTTT
. | TRBJ1-1 | . | TRBV19 | CASSRGDWGTEAFF | TGTGCCAGTAGTCGCGGGGATTGGGGCACTGAAGCTTTCTTT
. | TRBJ2-3 | . | TRBV3-1/TRBV3-2 | CASSQRHSTDTQYF | TGTGCCAGCAGCCAGAGACATAGCACAGATACGCAGTATTTT
. | TRBJ1-4 | . | TRBV2 | CASSELRGTNEKLFF | TGTGCCAGCAGTGAATTAAGGGGAACTAATGAAAAACTGTTTTTT
. | TRBJ2-2 | . | TRBV2 | CAIRTGSRDTGELFF | TGTGCCATACGCACGGGGAGTAGGGACACCGGGGAGCTGTTTTTT
few | TRBJ2-2 | TRBD2 | TRBV4-1 | CASSLQAGGRGELFF | TGCGCCAGCAGTCTGCAGGCGGGAGGACGAGGGGAGCTGTTTTTT
. | TRBJ2-3 | TRBD2 | TRBV5-6 | CASSPGTSWRTDTQYF | TGTGCCAGCAGCCCCGGGACTAGTTGGCGCACAGATACGCAGTATTTT
. | TRBJ2-2 | . | TRBV18 | CASSPDPDGSRELFF | TGTGCCAGCTCACCAGATCCGGACGGGAGCCGGGAGCTGTTTTTT
. | TRBJ2-4 | TRBD2 | TRBV19 | CASSIERTSFNIQYF | TGTGCCAGTAGTATTGAAAGGACTAGTTTCAACATTCAGTACTTC
. | TRBJ1-4 | . | TRBV29-1 | CSVEDRRAGEKLFF | TGCAGCGTTGAAGATCGCAGGGCCGGTGAAAAACTGTTTTTT
. | TRBJ1-1 | . | TRBV5-6 | CASSLVRHRDTEAFF | TGTGCCAGCAGCTTGGTGCGGCACAGGGACACTGAAGCTTTCTTT
. | TRBJ2-3 | TRBD2 | TRBV9 | CASTPAGYTDTQYF | TGTGCCAGCACCCCAGCGGGGTACACAGATACGCAGTATTTT
. | TRBJ2-3 | TRBD2 | TRBV7-2 | CASSGLAGDEKDTQYF | TGTGCCAGCAGCGGGCTAGCGGGAGACGAGAAAGATACGCAGTATTTT
once | TRBJ2-7 | TRBD1 | TRBV7-2 | CASSLGTGVSYEQYF | TGTGCCAGCAGCTTAGGGACAGGGGTTTCCTACGAGCAGTACTTC
. | TRBJ1-2 | TRBD1 | TRBV5-1 | CASSLEPGTGKYGYTF | TGCGCCAGCAGCTTGGAACCCGGGACAGGGAAGTATGGCTACACCTTC
. | TRBJ2-1 | . | TRBV7-9 | CASSLALGRDSKQFF | TGTGCCAGCAGCTTAGCGCTAGGGCGGGACAGCAAGCAGTTCTTC
. | TRBJ1-3 | . | TRBV12-3/TRBV12-4 | CASSRLRENTIYF | TGTGCCAGCAGTAGGTTACGGGAGAACACCATATATTTT
. | TRBJ2-3 | TRBD1 | TRBV5-1 | CASSSDRATDTQYF | TGCGCCAGCAGCTCGGACAGGGCAACAGATACGCAGTATTTT
. | TRBJ1-6 | . | TRBV7-2 | CASSLVAGKNSPLHF | TGTGCCAGCAGCTTAGTGGCAGGGAAAAATTCACCCCTCCACTTT
. | TRBJ2-3 | . | TRBV29-1 | CSVEDWGGSDGSRQYF | TGCAGCGTTGAAGATTGGGGGGGCTCGGACGGGAGTCGGCAGTATTTT
. | TRBJ2-4 | TRBD1 | TRBV5-4 | CASSLKRQGENIQYF | TGTGCCAGCAGCTTAAAAAGACAGGGAGAAAACATTCAGTACTTC
. | TRBJ2-1 | TRBD2 | TRBV9 | CASSVGGGGSERQFF | TGTGCCAGCAGCGTAGGGGGGGGAGGGAGCGAACGGCAGTTCTTC
few | TRBJ2-2 | TRBD2 | TRBV3-1/TRBV3-2 | CASSQGVVSGSTGELFF | TGTGCCAGCAGCCAGGGGGTCGTAAGCGGGAGTACCGGGGAGCTGTTTTTT